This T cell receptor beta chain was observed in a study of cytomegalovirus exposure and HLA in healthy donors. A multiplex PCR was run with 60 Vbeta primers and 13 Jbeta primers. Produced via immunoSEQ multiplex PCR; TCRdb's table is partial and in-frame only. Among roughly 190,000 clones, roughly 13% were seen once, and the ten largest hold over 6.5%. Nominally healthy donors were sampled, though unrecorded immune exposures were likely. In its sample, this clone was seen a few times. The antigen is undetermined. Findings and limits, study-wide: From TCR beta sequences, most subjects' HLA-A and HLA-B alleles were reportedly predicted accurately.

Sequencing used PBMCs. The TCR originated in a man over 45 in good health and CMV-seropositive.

As DNA, the CDR3 is TGTGCCAGCAGCCCCAGGACTAGCGGGGTCACTTTCAAAGAGACCCAGTACTTC. Translation: CASSPRTSGVTFKETQYF. J is TRBJ2-5 and V is TRBV5-6, with TRBD2 identical over 12 bases. This CDR3 has 18 residues. The germline V gene has CDR1 SGHDT and CDR2 YYEEEE. V shed 4 bases, J shed 3 bases, and the junction held 13 bases outside the gene matches.